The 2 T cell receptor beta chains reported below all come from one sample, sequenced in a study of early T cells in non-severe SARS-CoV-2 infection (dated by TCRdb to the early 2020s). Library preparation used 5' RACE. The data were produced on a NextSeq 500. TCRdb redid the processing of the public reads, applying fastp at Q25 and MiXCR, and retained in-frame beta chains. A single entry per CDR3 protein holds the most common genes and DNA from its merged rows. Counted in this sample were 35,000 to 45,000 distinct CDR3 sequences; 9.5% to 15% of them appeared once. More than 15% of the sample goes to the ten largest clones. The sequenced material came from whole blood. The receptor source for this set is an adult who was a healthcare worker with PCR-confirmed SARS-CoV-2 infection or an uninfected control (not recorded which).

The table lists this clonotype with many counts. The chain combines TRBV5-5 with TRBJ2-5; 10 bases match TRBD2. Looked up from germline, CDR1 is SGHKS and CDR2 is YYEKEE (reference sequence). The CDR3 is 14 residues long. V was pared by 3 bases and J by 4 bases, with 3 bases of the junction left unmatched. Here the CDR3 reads CASSSSGSLETQYF. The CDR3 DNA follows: TGTGCCAGCAGCTCTAGCGGGAGTTTAGAGACCCAGTACTTC.

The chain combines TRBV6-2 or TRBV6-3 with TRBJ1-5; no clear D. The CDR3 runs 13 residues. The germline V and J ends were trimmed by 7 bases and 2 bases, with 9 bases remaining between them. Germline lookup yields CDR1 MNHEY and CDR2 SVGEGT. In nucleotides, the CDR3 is TGTGCCAGCACGGGCAGCGGCAATCAGCCCCAGCATTTT. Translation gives CASTGSGNQPQHF.